A single sample is the source of the 4 T cell receptor beta chains below, sequenced in a study of blood T cells in healthy people across ages. Primers used in a second PCR of roughly 6 to 12 cycles were a sample-barcoded 5' primer and a J-beta primer mix. A single record per CDR3 protein comes from TCRdb applying MiXCR to the 5' RACE reads. The profile shows under 750,000 distinct CDR3 sequences, around 50% of them singletons. The sequenced material came from blood. All receptors come from a man older than 75 in good health.

This clonotype was counted a few times. The chain links TRBV7-2 to TRBJ2-6, with 7 nucleotides matching TRBD1. The CDR3 sequence is 16 residues long. Germline values: CDR1 SGHTA, CDR2 FQGNSA. V lost 1 base to trimming and J lost 2 bases; unmatched junction nucleotides: 2. CDR3 sequence reads: CASSLEGTAGANVLTF. The CDR3, as DNA: TGTGCCAGCAGCTTAGAAGGGACAGCTGGGGCCAACGTCCTGACTTTC.

This chain links TRBV20-1 with TRBJ1-6; 7 bases fit TRBD1. Germline values: CDR1 DFQATT, CDR2 SNEGSKA (reference sequence). There are 15 residues in the CDR3. The junction had 12 bases not matched to a gene; V was cut back by 6 bases and J by 7 bases. CDR3 nucleotides: TGCAGTGCCAGGGGGTCGACAGAACTCAATTCACCCCTCCACTTT. Translating gives CSARGSTELNSPLHF.

The V gene is TRBV20-1, the J gene TRBJ2-1, with TRBD2 identical over 9 bases. The CDR3 covers 15 residues. The trim removed 5 bases at V and 6 bases at J, leaving 11 bases unmatched. Germline loops: CDR1 DFQATT, CDR2 SNEGSKA (reference sequence). The CDR3 region has the DNA TGCAGTGCTGACCCGGGACTAGCATTCTCCAATGAGCAGTTCTTC. Amino acid sequence: CSADPGLAFSNEQFF.

This clonotype was detected only a few times. V gene TRBV7-9 combines with J gene TRBJ2-7; tentative D call: TRBD2 (7 bases). Germline V gives CDR1 SEHNR, CDR2 FQNEAQ (reference sequence). This CDR3 spans 17 amino acids. V was cut by 1 base and J by 0 bases, with 16 bases left in between. The DNA of the CDR3 is TGTGCCAGCAGCTTAGGTGCGGGCGGGGGCAGCTCCTACGAGCAGTACTTC. Translated, it gives CASSLGAGGGSSYEQYF.